Sequencing of this T cell receptor beta chain was carried out in a study of T cell repertoires in cytomegalovirus infection. Study-wide background: Both recently identified HLA-C-restricted and well-studied HLA-B-restricted CMV epitopes were used in the study. Through public TCR beta signatures, both CMV infection and matching HLA type were indicated. Findings and limits, study-wide: There were HLA-C-restricted CMV-specific TCR beta clonotypes dominating the ex vivo response. Pooled public TCR beta family frequency picked out CMV carriers with the relevant HLA.

This clonotype was seen a few times. The antigen is unknown. TCRdb redid the calling of the reads with MiXCR, one entry per CDR3 protein. The repertoire has fewer than 650,000 distinct CDR3 sequences, under 45% of them found once; the top ten carry 48%. This CDR3 spans 12 amino acids. Trimming cost V 1 base and J 8 bases, with 6 bases left between them. The germline V gene encodes CDR1 SEHNR and CDR2 FQNEAQ (reference sequence). V is TRBV7-9 and J is TRBJ2-1, with D unclear. This TCR was recovered from a human donor in good health (CMV status not recorded). Some clones in this sample may be carry-over from other donors' samples. The specimen comprised cultured PBMCs, sampled from culture after CMV antigen stimulation. Here the CDR3 reads CASSLVADEQFF. CDR3 nucleotides: TGTGCCAGCAGCTTAGTGGCCGATGAGCAGTTCTTC.